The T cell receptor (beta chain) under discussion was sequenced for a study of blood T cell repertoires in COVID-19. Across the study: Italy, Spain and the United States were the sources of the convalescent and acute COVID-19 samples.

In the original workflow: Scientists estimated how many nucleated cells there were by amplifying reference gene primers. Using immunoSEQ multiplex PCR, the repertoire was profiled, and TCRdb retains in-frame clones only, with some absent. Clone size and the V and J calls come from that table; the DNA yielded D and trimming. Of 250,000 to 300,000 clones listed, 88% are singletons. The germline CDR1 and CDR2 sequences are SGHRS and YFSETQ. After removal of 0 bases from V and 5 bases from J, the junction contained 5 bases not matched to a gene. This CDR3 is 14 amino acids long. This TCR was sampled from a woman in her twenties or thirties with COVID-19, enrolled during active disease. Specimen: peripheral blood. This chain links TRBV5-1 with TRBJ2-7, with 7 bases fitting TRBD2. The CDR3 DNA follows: TGCGCCAGCAGCTTGGTCGCGGGAGTCCACGAGCAGTACTTC. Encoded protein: CASSLVAGVHEQYF.